This T cell receptor (beta chain) was found in a study of tumor-infiltrating lymphocytes in primary liver carcinoma (dated by TCRdb to 2015 to 2018). Describing the broader study: The five patients, three men and two women aged 30 to 69 years, had hepatocellular carcinoma (four) or combined HCC and intrahepatic cholangiocarcinoma (one). The tumors of the five patients were staged as T1-T3 N0M0, with maximum diameters ranging from roughly 4.2 to 10 cm. Each sample produced roughly 3.5 to 7.13 million productive TCRbeta reads, and read depth showed no significant difference between tissue types. Across five regions of each liver tumor, along with adjacent normal tissue and blood, the study brought together TCRbeta repertoire sequencing, expression microarrays and whole-exome sequencing. A total of approximately 35 specimens from 5 patients, comprising some 25 tumor regions, 5 adjacent noncancerous liver tissues and 5 peripheral blood samples, were covered by TCRbeta repertoire sequencing. To link TCRbeta repertoire diversity with the local molecular phenotype, the roughly 26 tumor region samples were profiled using Agilent mRNA microarrays. High reproducibility was observed for the technical replicate repertoires, with mean shared-clone rates approximately 0.9 and correlation coefficients above 0.95. The paper as a whole reports these results and caveats: Only a few patients were included in the study, and the authors note that the findings should be validated in a larger study. Since the samples were bulk and unsorted, there was no way to compare CD4+ and CD8+ T cell repertoires. Only about 7.5-25% of top clones were found in all five regions of a tumor, suggesting spatial heterogeneity of tumor-infiltrating T cells. The top 250 clones accounted for a significantly greater share of the repertoire in tumors than in blood (p = 0.039). Pairs of tumor regions showed greater repertoire overlap (mean about 35%) than tumor-adjacent pairs (about 17%) or tumor-blood pairs (roughly 15%), which is consistent with antigen-driven expansion. Because only the TCR beta chain was sequenced and unpaired alpha chains were not captured, true repertoire diversity is likely underestimated.

About this clonotype: The antigen it binds to is not known. Since the CDR3 does not end with the conserved phenylalanine or tryptophan, this likely comes from a read error.

Total RNA and DNA were co-extracted from about 19-30 mg of bulk tissue with the AllPrep DNA/RNA mini kit, without cell sorting. Between late 2015 and March 2016, 4 to 6 patients in China with histopathologically diagnosed primary liver carcinoma had surgical resection. At the time of sampling, the patients were treatment-naive and had chronic HBV infection. Five spatially separated regions were sampled per tumor: superior, inferior, left-lateral and right-lateral poles, plus the tumor centre. More than 85% viable tumor cells were found by histology in every tumor sample. Pieces of fresh tumor and adjacent tissue were cut in half, with one half kept in RNAlater at -80 degrees C and the other half sent for histology. Using a constant-region primer and ProtoScript II reverse transcriptase, TCRbeta-specific cDNA was reverse-transcribed from roughly 460 ng total RNA. Construction of the TCRbeta libraries relied on three nested rounds of multiplex PCR, following a slightly modified ARM-PCR procedure. Each of the first two PCR rounds ran for approximately 10 cycles and used multiplex TRBV1-TRBV30 forward primers together with a Cbeta reverse primer. Sample barcodes and Illumina adapters were attached in a final 25-cycle PCR using Deep VentR polymerase. Amplicons of 200-500 bp were gel-purified with a QIAquick gel extraction kit before sequencing. TCRbeta amplicons were sequenced on an Illumina HiSeq 2500 with 250-bp paired-end reads. Regarding the original processing steps: To recover full CDR3 sequences, reads were quality-trimmed using Trimmomatic v0.33 and paired reads were then merged using FLASH v1.2.11. V, D and J germline segments were assigned to the rearranged TCRbeta sequences using MiGEC v1.2.1b. Clonotype statistics and Shannon-Wiener diversity indices were computed with VDJtools v1.0.0. Except for diversity analysis, only each sample's 250 most abundant clonotypes were used in subsequent analyses to reduce sampling bias. In-frame beta chains were kept once TCRdb had trimmed the public reads at Q25 with fastp and called clones with MiXCR. For every CDR3 protein sequence, its rows merge into one entry that carries the most common genes and DNA. None of the V and J calls come from the authors' own analysis; TCRdb made them. The sample yields about 74,000 distinct CDR3 sequences; roughly two thirds were counted once. The ten largest clonotypes hold 28% of the sample.

The CDR3 sequence runs 22 residues, both termini included. Only the CDR3 portion is preserved as DNA: 66 bases, with reading frame beginning at the first base. From V the trimming removes 6 bases and from J it removes 2 bases, while the gene matches leave 27 bases of the junction unaccounted for. The sequence is built from TRBV12-3 or TRBV12-4 and TRBJ2-2; 7 bases in the middle match TRBD2. This clonotype was obtained from a man aged 40-55 years with primary liver carcinoma and hepatitis B virus infection. The sample taken for sequencing was liver tumor tissue from sampling region 4. Taken with the paper, the label for cell subset or site translates to: tumor region T4, right-lateral pole. The sequence in DNA is TGTGCCAGCAGGCCCCCCCGGGTCCCCGGGACTAACGGGAGAAGAAACACCGGGGAGCTGTTTCTT. The translation is CASRPPRVPGTNGRRNTGELFL.